This T cell receptor (beta chain) was documented in a study of blood T cell repertoires in COVID-19 (dated by TCRdb to about 2020). With respect to the entire study: Samples from collaborators originated in the United States, Italy and Spain and spanned both the acute and convalescent phases of COVID-19. The repertoires were made available in a free public database intended to serve as a resource for research on the immune response to SARS-CoV-2. Deeply sampled blood TCRbeta repertoires from subjects exposed to, actively infected with, or recovered from COVID-19 were included in the dataset. Where available, HLA class I and class II types were obtained from metadata supplied by the sample provider rather than from assay-based typing. The prospective study material was composed of cDNA or gDNA derived from T cells, B-cell-depleted T cells, or PBMCs. The samples were drawn from two sources: the first 160 participants of the ongoing ImmuneRACE study, and 1,254 subjects contributed by 6 global collaborators. A de-identified subject ID, COVID-19 status, age in years and sex were almost always included in the sample metadata. Overall study outcomes, separate from this receptor: The amount of clinical and demographic metadata varied by source and participant and was provided uncurated.

The junction carries 17 bases between V and J, which are trimmed by 4 bases and 5 bases respectively. The germline V gene encodes CDR1 MRHNA and CDR2 SNTAGT. The CDR3 holds 15 amino acids from the cysteine to the phenylalanine. The sequence is cut down to CDR3 DNA, 45 bases in frame from base 1. About this clone: Its antigen is not yet known. It has no much larger one-base neighbor in the sample; base qualities were not kept.

The immunoSEQ Assay, a bias-controlled multiplex PCR, was used to amplify TCRbeta CDR3 regions from genomic DNA. Per the authors' processing: The number of nucleated cells in each sample was estimated from the amplification of reference gene primers within the assay. Sequence reads were collapsed and filtered to measure the absolute abundance of every unique TCRbeta CDR3 rearrangement. Productive Simpson clonality was computed per sample as the square root of Simpson's diversity index over productive rearrangements. TCRdb retrieved this table from immuneACCESS and kept in-frame rearrangements only. Not all clones are present; in checked studies, unresolved V genes account for under half, and no reason is known for the remainder. V, J and clone size are those of that table, while D and trimming were read from the DNA. Present in this sample are around 160,000 clones, nearly 80% of which were seen just once. The ten largest clones take up more than 11% of the sample.

Whole blood was collected in K2EDTA tubes by collaborating institutions according to the institutions' own protocols. For TCRbeta analysis, collaborators shipped samples in one of three forms: frozen whole blood, isolated PBMCs, or DNA extracted from either of those sample types. The clonotype was recovered from an elderly woman with acute or convalescent COVID-19. The sequenced sample consisted of peripheral blood. The chain employs TRBV6-4 and TRBJ2-5, with the D gene not confidently named. The sequenced DNA is TGTGCCAGCAGTGGCGACACCTACCTTCGGGAGACCCAGTACTTC. This is translated as CASSGDTYLRETQYF.